A selection of T cell receptor beta chains follows, all from one sample in a study of cytomegalovirus exposure and HLA in healthy donors. Profiled with immunoSEQ multiplex PCR; TCRdb holds only in-frame clones, not every one. Among around 160,000 clones listed, about 89% were seen once. The sample consisted of PBMCs. The receptors derive from a woman younger than 30 in good health and CMV-seropositive. CDR3s include the opening cysteine and the closing phenylalanine or tryptophan. D genes are given only for firm matches. Some rows mark clone size as missing; the rest say once, few, many or name a class of expanded clone.

. | TRBD1 | TRBJ1-1 | TRBV6-1 | CASRDQGAAEAFF | TGTGCCAGCAGGGATCAGGGGGCCGCTGAAGCTTTCTTT
. | TRBD1 | TRBJ1-4 | TRBV5-1 | CASSRRAQGVGEKLFF | TGCGCCAGCAGCCGGAGGGCCCAGGGGGTGGGTGAAAAACTGTTTTTT
. | TRBD1 | TRBJ1-5 | TRBV6-1 | CASSGETGGDSNQPQHF | TGTGCCAGCAGTGGGGAGACAGGGGGTGATAGCAATCAGCCCCAGCATTTT
. | TRBD1 | TRBJ1-2 | TRBV28 | CASSPGQFYGYTF | TGTGCCAGCAGTCCGGGACAGTTCTATGGCTACACCTTC
. | . | TRBJ1-2 | TRBV4-1 | CASSQESGKGYTF | TGCGCCAGCAGCCAAGAATCAGGAAAGGGCTACACCTTC
. | . | TRBJ2-2 | TRBV5-4 | CASSSYTGELFF | TGTGCCAGCAGCTCGTACACCGGGGAGCTGTTTTTT
. | . | TRBJ2-7 | TRBV5-1 | CASSLFGQSSYEQYF | TGCGCCAGCAGCTTGTTCGGACAGAGCTCCTACGAGCAGTACTTC
. | . | TRBJ2-1 | TRBV7-2 | CASSPRESSYNEQFF | TGTGCCAGCAGTCCCCGGGAGAGCTCCTACAATGAGCAGTTCTTC
. | TRBD2 | TRBJ2-2 | TRBV27 | CASNPSGSPTGELFF | TGTGCCAGCAATCCTAGCGGGAGCCCCACCGGGGAGCTGTTTTTT
. | . | TRBJ1-2 | TRBV15 | CATSRAQQGRNGYTF | TGTGCCACCAGCAGAGCCCAGCAGGGTAGGAATGGCTACACCTTC
. | TRBD1 | TRBJ2-7 | TRBV19 | CASRPTGLGWEQYF | TGTGCCAGTAGGCCGACAGGGTTAGGTTGGGAGCAGTACTTC
few | . | TRBJ1-3 | TRBV7-9 | CASSPSESGNTIYF | TGTGCCAGCAGCCCGTCTGAGTCTGGAAACACCATATATTTT
. | . | TRBJ1-1 | TRBV5-4 | CASSYNQGFALEAFF | TGTGCCAGCAGCTACAACCAGGGGTTCGCGTTAGAAGCTTTCTTT
. | TRBD1 | TRBJ1-1 | TRBV29-1 | CSVWRGLVGTEAFF | TGCAGCGTTTGGAGGGGGCTCGTGGGCACTGAAGCTTTCTTT
once | TRBD1 | TRBJ1-2 | TRBV6-5 | CASSYSGTAYGYTF | TGTGCCAGCAGTTACTCCGGGACAGCCTATGGCTACACCTTC
. | . | TRBJ2-7 | TRBV5-1 | CASSSDLSYEQYF | TGCGCCAGCAGCTCGGACTTATCCTACGAGCAGTACTTC
. | . | TRBJ2-5 | TRBV7-9 | CASSNRWGRLQETQYF | TGTGCCAGCAGCAATAGATGGGGGAGGCTCCAAGAGACCCAGTACTTC
few | TRBD1 | TRBJ1-1 | TRBV9 | CASSVATGHTEAFF | TGTGCCAGCAGCGTAGCGACAGGGCACACTGAAGCTTTCTTT
. | . | TRBJ1-1 | TRBV9 | CASSLGGGTNTFF | TGTGCCAGCAGCTTGGGGGGAGGGACTAATACTTTCTTT
few | . | TRBJ1-1 | TRBV15 | CATKDSHYTEAFF | TGTGCCACCAAGGACAGCCATTACACTGAAGCTTTCTTT
. | TRBD2 | TRBJ2-1 | TRBV11-3 | CASSLSLAGSYNEQFF | TGTGCCAGCAGCCTATCACTAGCGGGTTCCTACAATGAGCAGTTCTTC
. | . | TRBJ2-5 | TRBV7-6 | CASGRQVGRETQYF | TGTGCCAGCGGACGACAGGTTGGTCGAGAGACCCAGTACTTC
once | . | TRBJ2-7 | TRBV18 | CASSQLDTSEQYF | TGTGCCAGCTCACAACTGGACACCTCGGAGCAGTACTTC
. | . | TRBJ1-3 | TRBV15 | CATSRALGATGNTIYF | TGTGCCACCAGCAGAGCCTTAGGGGCCACTGGAAACACCATATATTTT
. | TRBD2 | TRBJ2-3 | TRBV6-4 | CASSQLAGEKDTQYF | TGTGCCAGCAGCCAACTAGCGGGGGAGAAAGATACGCAGTATTTT
once | TRBD1 | TRBJ1-2 | TRBV7-8 | CASSLATGGSYGYTF | TGTGCCAGCAGCTTAGCAACAGGGGGTAGCTATGGCTACACCTTC
. | TRBD2 | TRBJ2-1 | TRBV7-2 | CASRKSGSGDNEQFF | TGTGCCAGCAGAAAAAGCGGGAGTGGCGACAATGAGCAGTTCTTC
. | . | TRBJ2-3 | TRBV28 | CASSLRASSGDTQYF | TGTGCCAGCAGTTTAAGGGCTAGCTCGGGAGATACGCAGTATTTT
. | . | TRBJ2-2 | TRBV14 | CASGRVTGELFF | TGTGCCAGCGGGCGGGTCACCGGGGAGCTGTTTTTT
. | . | TRBJ2-2 | TRBV6-5 | CASSRGEGPPGELFF | TGTGCCAGCAGTAGGGGGGAGGGCCCCCCCGGGGAGCTGTTTTTT
. | . | TRBJ1-2 | TRBV10-1 | CASSESRTAVGYTF | TGCGCCAGCAGTGAGTCGAGGACAGCTGTGGGCTACACCTTC
. | TRBD1 | TRBJ2-7 | TRBV5-1 | CASFPGTGDSYEQYF | TGCGCCAGCTTCCCCGGGACAGGGGACTCCTACGAGCAGTACTTC
. | TRBD1 | TRBJ1-2 | TRBV5-1 | CASSGGTDTRSDGYTF | TGCGCCAGCAGCGGAGGGACAGACACACGCTCTGATGGCTACACCTTC
. | . | TRBJ1-2 | TRBV4-2 | CASSQDRTGFYGYTF | TGTGCCAGCAGCCAAGATAGAACAGGGTTCTATGGCTACACCTTC
once | . | TRBJ2-7 | TRBV7-9 | CASSRDSRGYEQYF | TGTGCCAGCTCCCGGGACTCGAGGGGTTACGAGCAGTACTTC